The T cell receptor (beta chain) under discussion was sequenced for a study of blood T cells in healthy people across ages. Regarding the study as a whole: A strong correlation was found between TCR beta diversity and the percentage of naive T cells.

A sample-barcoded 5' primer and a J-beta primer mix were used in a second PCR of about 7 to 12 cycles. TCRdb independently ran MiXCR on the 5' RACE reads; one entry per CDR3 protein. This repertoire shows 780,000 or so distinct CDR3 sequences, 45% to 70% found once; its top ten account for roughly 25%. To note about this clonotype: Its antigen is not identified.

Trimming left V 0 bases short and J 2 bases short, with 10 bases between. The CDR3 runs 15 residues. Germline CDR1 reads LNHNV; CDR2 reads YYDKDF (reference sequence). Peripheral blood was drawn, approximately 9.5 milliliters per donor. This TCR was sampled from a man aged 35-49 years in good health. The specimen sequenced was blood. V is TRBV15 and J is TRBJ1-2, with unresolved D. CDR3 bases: TGTGCCACCAGCAGAGACTACAGTAAAAACTATGGCTACACCTTC. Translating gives CATSRDYSKNYGYTF.